This entry describes one TCR beta chain. The repertoire was sequenced with immunoSEQ multiplex PCR; TCRdb's copy has only in-frame clones and lacks some. The sample consists of tens of thousands of clones, 90% of them appearing once. Deletions cut 4 bases from V and 5 bases from J, with 9 bases between. The V gene's germline CDR1 is KGHDR and CDR2 SFDVKD. CDR3 size: 13 residues. The record originates from a study of blood T cell repertoires in COVID-19. The TCR originated in a middle-aged woman with active COVID-19. Sample: peripheral blood. The chain links TRBV24-1 to TRBJ2-3; no reliable D call. The CDR3 sequence is CATSDGVRDTQYF. CDR3 DNA sequence: TGTGCCACCAGTGACGGAGTTCGAGATACGCAGTATTTT.